The text below deals with one TCR beta chain. Its antigen is not identified. The data were taken from a study of immune cell composition in non-small cell lung cancer. The method was immunoSEQ multiplex PCR; TCRdb's version includes in-frame clones alone and lacks a portion of them. In the table there are 4,700 or so clones, roughly 70% of which are singletons. The germline V gene encodes CDR1 MDHEN and CDR2 SYDVKM. V was shortened by 1 base and J by 8 bases, with 10 bases between the two germline ends. The CDR3 consists of 13 residues. Whole-study findings and limits: Tumour-reactive clones were not shown to match dominant in vivo tumour clones. Overall clonality, unlike maximal tumour-associated clone frequency, did not predict TIL reactivity.

Template was genomic DNA from frozen, unsorted single-cell suspensions. Sequenced material: lung tumor tissue. V is TRBV28 and J is TRBJ2-3; D is uncertain. The receptor's source is a human donor with non-small cell lung cancer. This CDR3 reads CASSLSLVITQYF. CDR3 nucleotides: TGTGCCAGCAGTTTATCTCTAGTCATTACGCAGTATTTT.